These 32 T cell receptor beta chains originate from one sample sequenced in a study of blood T cell repertoires in COVID-19. The assay was immunoSEQ multiplex PCR, and TCRdb's table has in-frame clones only and misses some. The sample has 55,000 to 75,000 clones; about 80% are singletons. Sequenced: peripheral blood. These receptors were obtained from a woman in her seventies with acute or convalescent COVID-19.

V is TRBV11-2 and J is TRBJ1-1; unclear D gene. The V gene's germline CDR1 is SGHAT and CDR2 FQNNGV. The CDR3 spans 13 residues. Trimming removed 5 bases from V and 1 base from J, with 8 bases in between. CDR3 bases: TGTGCCAGCAGCAGACACAGGAACACTGAAGCTTTCTTT. Translation: CASSRHRNTEAFF.

The chain has TRBV12-5 and TRBJ1-1, with D tentatively TRBD1 (6 bases). Looked up from germline, CDR1 is LGHNT and CDR2 is FRNRAP. V lost 0 bases, J lost 6 bases, and 14 bases lay in between. The CDR3 extends over 15 amino acids. This CDR3 reads CASGLVIQGVSEAFF. DNA for the CDR3: TGTGCTAGTGGTTTGGTAATACAGGGAGTATCTGAAGCTTTCTTT.

The chain combines TRBV2 with TRBJ1-1; 8 bases line up with TRBD1. The CDR3 is 15 residues long. The junction had 6 bases not matched to a gene; V was cut back by 5 bases and J by 1 base. Germline V CDR1 and CDR2: SNHLY, FYNNEI. In DNA form, the CDR3 reads TGTGCCAGCAGTAAGACAGGGGCCGAGAACACTGAAGCTTTCTTT. Its protein product is CASSKTGAENTEAFF. Full variable domain (rest looked up from reference TRBV2 and TRBJ1-1): EPEVTQTPSHQVTQMGQEVILRCVPISNHLYFYWYRQILGQKVEFLVSFYNNEISEKSEIFDDQFSVERPDGSNFTLKIRSTKLEDSAMYFCASSKTGAENTEAFFGQGTRLTVV.

The chain has TRBV25-1 and TRBJ1-1, with TRBD1 matching over 7 bases. The germline CDR1 and CDR2 sequences are MGHDK and SYGVNS. The V and J ends lost 2 bases and 9 bases, in that order; junction bases with no gene match: 12. CDR3 size: 15 residues. The CDR3 region is CASSEQSGGLSKAFF. The CDR3 DNA reads as TGTGCCAGCAGTGAACAATCAGGGGGATTATCAAAAGCTTTCTTT. The full variable domain, its missing parts supplied by reference TRBV25-1 and TRBJ1-1, is EADIYQTPRYLVIGTGKKITLECSQTMGHDKMYWYQQDPGMELHLIHYSYGVNSTEKGDLSSESTVSRIRTEHFPLTLESARPSHTSQYLCASSEQSGGLSKAFFGQGTRLTVV.

The rearrangement links TRBV7-6 to TRBJ1-2, with TRBD1 matching 10 bases. Germline values: CDR1 SGHVS, CDR2 FNYEAQ. V lost 2 bases, J lost 8 bases, and 11 bases stayed unmatched. The CDR3 has 16 amino acids. CDR3 DNA: TGTGCCAGCAGCTTATCGGGACAGGGGAAAGTGGGCGGCTACACCTTC. Its protein product is CASSLSGQGKVGGYTF.

This rearrangement joins TRBV4-3 to TRBJ1-5; the D gene is possibly TRBD1 (6 bases). The CDR3 covers 16 residues. V dropped 3 bases and J dropped 2 bases, with 14 bases sitting between them. Germline CDR1 LGHNA, CDR2 YSLEER. The CDR3 bases are TGCGCCAGCAGCCAGGAGGCAGGGGCGGGCAATCAGCCCCAGCATTTT. This encodes CASSQEAGAGNQPQHF.

V gene TRBV10-3 combines with J gene TRBJ2-3; 9 nucleotides agree with TRBD2. CDR1 is ENHRY and CDR2 is SYGVKD in the germline V gene. The CDR3 has 14 amino acids. V lost 2 bases and J lost 5; bases outside the gene matches: 2. The CDR3 coding sequence is TGTGCCATCAGTGAGCGAGCGGGAGGAGATACGCAGTATTTT. Its protein is CAISERAGGDTQYF.

This clone was counted only a few times. CDR3 sequence (DNA): TGCAGCGTTGATAGCGGGGGGCCGTCCGAGCAGTACTTC. It specifies CSVDSGGPSEQYF. J is TRBJ2-7 and V is TRBV29-1; 10 bases are shared with TRBD2. The V segment lost 3 bases and the J segment 6 bases; nucleotides outside the gene matches: 5. There are 13 residues in the CDR3. Germline V gives CDR1 SQVTM, CDR2 ANQGSEA.

CDR3 bases: TGTGCCTGGACCACAGGGAATTTCGACACCGGGGAGCTGTTTTTT. Protein sequence: CAWTTGNFDTGELFF. J is TRBJ2-2 and V is TRBV30; possibly TRBD1 for D (6 bases). V dropped 4 bases and J dropped 3 bases, with 15 bases sitting between them. The CDR3 covers 15 residues. In germline, CDR1 is GTSNPN, CDR2 SVGIG (reference sequence).

The V and J genes are TRBV28 and TRBJ2-7; 7 bases match TRBD1. The length of the CDR3 is 15 residues. The V and J ends lost 6 bases and 6 bases, in that order; junction bases with no gene match: 14. CDR1 and CDR2 from the germline V gene are MDHEN and SYDVKM. CDR3 loop: CASSPGQQGPAEQYF. As DNA, the CDR3 is TGTGCCAGCAGCCCAGGCCAACAGGGGCCGGCCGAGCAGTACTTC.

The chain couples TRBV6-1 to TRBJ1-1, with D tentatively TRBD1 (6 bases). Germline loops: CDR1 MNHNS, CDR2 SASEGT. The germline V and J ends were trimmed by 3 bases and 8 bases, with 10 bases remaining between them. The CDR3 spans 12 residues. CDR3 nucleotide sequence: TGTGCCAGCAGTGACAGGGGAGAAGAAGCTTTCTTT. Amino acids: CASSDRGEEAFF.

This rearrangement joins TRBV5-1 to TRBJ1-1; 9 bases match TRBD1. Germline assignment: CDR1 SGHRS and CDR2 YFSETQ. This CDR3 has 15 residues. Losses at the gene ends were 3 bases for V and 6 bases for J; bases not matched to a gene: 9. The CDR3 region has the DNA TGCGCCAGCAGCTCCCCGGGACAGGGACGTGCTGAAGCTTTCTTT. Translating it yields CASSSPGQGRAEAFF.

CDR3: CASSPGTRNYGYTF. CDR3 nucleotides: TGTGCCAGCAGCCCCGGGACACGGAACTATGGCTACACCTTC. The gene calls are TRBV7-2 and TRBJ1-2; D may be TRBD1 (6 bases). CDR1 SGHTA and CDR2 FQGNSA come from the germline V gene. The length of the CDR3 is 14 residues. Deletions cut 5 bases from V and 2 bases from J, with 12 bases between.

The chain uses TRBV10-3 and TRBJ2-7, with 7 bases fitting TRBD1. With 10 bases clipped from V and 2 bases from J, the junction kept 8 bases outside the gene matches. The germline CDR1 and CDR2 sequences are ENHRY and SYGVKD. The CDR3 spans 13 residues. The chain's CDR3 is CASRGDSPYEQYF. In nucleotides, the CDR3 is TGTGCCAGCCGTGGGGACAGTCCCTACGAGCAGTACTTC.

The chain uses TRBV6-5 and TRBJ1-1; the D gene is possibly TRBD1 (5 bases). This CDR3 has 15 amino acids. Trimming cost V 1 base and J 3 bases, with 12 bases left between them. Germline V gene data show CDR1 as MNHEY and CDR2 as SVGAGI. CDR3 coding DNA: TGTGCCAGCAGTTACTACTCGACAGATTACACTGAAGCTTTCTTT. Its translation: CASSYYSTDYTEAFF.

This sequence joins TRBV7-9 and TRBJ1-4, with TRBD1 matching over 7 bases. The ends lost 10 bases at V and 5 bases at J; junction bases unmatched: 10. Germline loops: CDR1 SEHNR, CDR2 FQNEAQ (reference sequence). The CDR3 is made up of 14 amino acids. CDR3 protein: CAIQGGHFNEKLFF. The CDR3 DNA reads as TGTGCCATCCAGGGGGGACATTTCAATGAAAAACTGTTTTTT.

The chain carries TRBV19 and TRBJ1-4; 7 positions match TRBD1. The V gene's germline CDR1 is LNHDA and CDR2 SQIVND (reference sequence). After removal of 1 base from V and 4 bases from J, the junction contained 3 bases not matched to a gene. The CDR3 totals 15 residues. For the CDR3, the DNA is TGTGCCAGTAGTATAGCGGACAGGATTAATGAAAAACTGTTTTTT. Protein sequence: CASSIADRINEKLFF.

J is TRBJ2-6 and V is TRBV7-2, with unresolved D. The CDR3 length is 18 residues. The germline V and J ends were trimmed by 0 bases and 0 bases, with 12 bases remaining between them. CDR1 and CDR2 from the germline V gene are SGHTA and FQGNSA. The CDR3 nucleotides are TGTGCCAGCAGCTTAGCGGGCTTCACCTTCTCTGGGGCCAACGTCCTGACTTTC. Translated, it gives CASSLAGFTFSGANVLTF.

This clone was seen more than once but under ten times. The chain has TRBV4-1 and TRBJ2-2; no reliable D call. The CDR3 sequence is 14 residues long. The germline V and J ends were trimmed by 3 bases and 7 bases, with 12 bases remaining between them. CDR1 and CDR2 from the germline V gene are MGHRA and YSYEKL. CDR3 region: CASSQTELGGELFF. The CDR3 coding sequence is TGCGCCAGCAGCCAGACGGAGTTGGGCGGGGAGCTGTTTTTT.

The chain joins TRBV28 to TRBJ2-6; a possible D gene is TRBD2 (5 bases). The V end was cut by 6 bases, the J end by 2 bases, with 8 bases between. This CDR3 is 14 amino acids long. The V gene's germline CDR1 is MDHEN and CDR2 SYDVKM. CDR3 sequence reads: CASRRAAGANVLTF. In DNA form, the CDR3 reads TGTGCCAGCAGGAGGGCCGCTGGGGCCAACGTCCTGACTTTC.

CDR3 protein: CSVDRGLGDYGYTF. The DNA of the CDR3 is TGCAGCGTGGACAGGGGTCTGGGAGACTATGGCTACACCTTC. V and J are TRBV29-1 and TRBJ1-2; 9 nucleotides line up with TRBD1. The CDR3 runs 14 residues. CDR1 is SQVTM, CDR2 ANQGSEA, per germline. Trimming at V came to 6 bases and at J to 3 bases, leaving 8 bases not matched to a gene.

The genes are TRBV3-1 (or the pseudogene TRBV3-2) and TRBJ1-1, with a tentative D call TRBD1 (5 bases). V shed 7 bases and J shed 4 bases, with 19 bases lying between them. This CDR3 is built from 15 residues. The V gene's germline CDR1 is LGHDT and CDR2 YNNKEL (reference sequence). CDR3 nucleotide sequence: TGTGCCAGCAACTCGATATCCGGGGGTTTCACTGAAGCTTTCTTT. It is translated as CASNSISGGFTEAFF.

The CDR3 sequence is CASSLVGTGAFEAFF. The CDR3 nucleotides are TGTGCCAGCAGCTTGGTGGGGACAGGGGCCTTTGAAGCTTTCTTT. The chain couples TRBV5-6 to TRBJ1-1, with 10 bases fitting TRBD1. CDR1 is SGHDT and CDR2 is YYEEEE in the germline V gene. V shed 0 bases, J shed 7 bases, and the junction held 6 bases outside the gene matches. The CDR3 loop spans 15 amino acids.

The chain employs TRBV7-9 and TRBJ1-1, with 11 bases fitting TRBD1. The ends lost 5 bases at V and 9 bases at J; junction bases unmatched: 5. The CDR3 spans 13 residues. Germline values: CDR1 SEHNR, CDR2 FQNEAQ (reference sequence). CDR3 region: CASSMGTGGKAFF. The DNA of the CDR3 is TGTGCCAGCAGCATGGGGACAGGGGGTAAAGCTTTCTTT. Drawing the rest from reference TRBV7-9 and TRBJ1-1, the complete variable domain is DTGVSQNPRHKITKRGQNVTFRCDPISEHNRLYWYRQTLGQGPEFLTYFQNEAQLEKSRLLSDRFSAERPKGSFSTLEIQRTEQGDSAMYLCASSMGTGGKAFFGQGTRLTVV.

This clone was seen a single time. V gene TRBV5-1 combines with J gene TRBJ1-3; a weak D match, TRBD1 (6 bases). Germline loops: CDR1 SGHRS, CDR2 YFSETQ. V lost 0 bases and J lost 0, with 10 bases in between. The CDR3 spans 16 residues. The CDR3 protein is CASSLVQGRSGNTIYF. The CDR3, as DNA: TGCGCCAGCAGCTTGGTCCAGGGGCGCTCTGGAAACACCATATATTTT.

This sequence joins TRBV5-6 and TRBJ1-3, with 7 bases lining up with TRBD1. Germline V gene data show CDR1 as SGHDT and CDR2 as YYEEEE. V lost 2 bases, J lost 0 bases, and 8 bases stayed unmatched. CDR3 size: 17 residues. The CDR3 here is CASSLFGTANSGNTIYF. CDR3 nucleotides: TGTGCCAGCAGCTTATTCGGGACAGCGAACTCTGGAAACACCATATATTTT.

The chain carries TRBV4-2 and TRBJ2-2, with TRBD1 as a possible D gene (5 bases). The CDR3 has 15 residues. V shed 0 bases and J shed 3 bases, with 8 bases lying between them. CDR1 is LGHNA and CDR2 is YNFKEQ in the germline V gene. DNA for the CDR3: TGTGCCAGCAGCCAAGAAACAGGTGACACCGGGGAGCTGTTTTTT. This codes for CASSQETGDTGELFF.

The chain links TRBV9 to TRBJ1-1; D may be TRBD1 (6 bases). The V gene's germline CDR1 is SGDLS and CDR2 YYNGEE. The CDR3 consists of 16 residues. With 3 bases removed from V and 0 bases from J, the gap between germline ends came to 15 bases. The CDR3 sequence is CASSEGGLRVNTEAFF. The DNA of the CDR3 is TGTGCCAGCAGCGAAGGGGGTTTGAGAGTGAACACTGAAGCTTTCTTT.

This clone was picked up one time. The genes are TRBV18 and TRBJ1-5; 8 nucleotides line up with TRBD1. The germline gives CDR1 KGHSH, CDR2 LQKENI. V dropped 3 bases and J dropped 0; count of bases not matched to a gene: 1. This CDR3 has 15 residues. CDR3 sequence (DNA): TGTGCCAGCTCACCTGGGACAGGTAGCAATCAGCCCCAGCATTTT. Translating it yields CASSPGTGSNQPQHF.

The rearrangement uses TRBV7-2 and TRBJ2-1; TRBD2 matches 11 bases. In germline, CDR1 is SGHTA, CDR2 FQGNSA. J was trimmed by 0 bases and V by 3 bases; bases with no gene match: 7. This CDR3 contains 18 residues. CDR3 sequence (DNA): TGTGCCAGCAGCTTCCTAGCGGGGGGATTAAGCTCCTACAATGAGCAGTTCTTC. As protein: CASSFLAGGLSSYNEQFF.

Turning to this clone: One end of the junction is discordant with germline, which a read error may explain. V is TRBV28 and J is TRBJ2-2, with D possibly matching TRBD2 (5 bases). The CDR3 is made up of 11 amino acids. The V gene's germline CDR1 is MDHEN and CDR2 SYDVKM. The CDR3 nucleotides are TGTGCCAGCAGGACGCACCGGGGAGCTGTTTTT. This sequence encodes CASRTHRGAVF.

J is TRBJ2-7 and V is TRBV29-1; TRBD2 might be the D (5 bases). Germline lookup yields CDR1 SQVTM and CDR2 ANQGSEA. The CDR3 runs to 13 residues. Trimming took 4 bases from V and 4 from J, leaving 14 bases between them. DNA for the CDR3: TGCAGCGTTGGCAAGGGAGACGGGTACGAGCAGTACTTC. Encoded protein: CSVGKGDGYEQYF.